What follows are 16 T cell receptor beta chains derived from one specimen sequenced in a study of shared clonotypes between healthy human individuals. Method: immunoSEQ multiplex PCR; TCRdb's copy keeps in-frame clones and lacks some. The table includes about 2.2 million clones, roughly 91% detected once. Only CD45RO-negative cells positively selected for CCR7 counted as naive CD8 cells, so terminally differentiated effector memory CD45RA+ cells were excluded. The sample consisted of naive CD8+ T cells from PBMCs. The source is a man younger than 35 in good health. Some clones in this sample may be carry-over from other donors' samples.

This chain connects TRBV15 to TRBJ2-1; 10 bases match TRBD1. CDR3 length: 16 amino acids. Germline V CDR1 and CDR2: LNHNV, YYDKDF (reference sequence). V was clipped by 5 bases and J by 6 bases; unmatched bases: 10. The CDR3 loop is CATSGRQGAVTNEQFF. Here the CDR3 DNA reads TGTGCCACCAGCGGAAGACAGGGGGCTGTAACCAATGAGCAGTTCTTC. Full variable domain (rest looked up from reference TRBV15 and TRBJ2-1): DAMVIQNPRYQVTQFGKPVTLSCSQTLNHNVMYWYQQKSSQAPKLLFHYYDKDFNNEADTPDNFQSRRPNTSFCFLDIRSPGLGDTAMYLCATSGRQGAVTNEQFFGPGTRLTVL.

The chain carries TRBV7-2 and TRBJ2-5; 7 bases map to TRBD2. This CDR3 contains 15 residues. The germline V gene encodes CDR1 SGHTA and CDR2 FQGNSA. Trimming cost V 1 base and J 5 bases; bases outside gene matches: 7. The CDR3 DNA reads as TGTGCCAGCAGCTTAGGGGTTTCAGCGGGGGAGACCCAGTACTTC. Translation: CASSLGVSAGETQYF.

The CDR3 nucleotides are TGTGCCAGTAGTATAATCTCGGGGACAGTTGAAGCTTTCTTT. It yields the protein CASSIISGTVEAFF. The gene calls are TRBV19 and TRBJ1-1, with 7 positions matching TRBD1. CDR1 and CDR2 (germline): LNHDA, SQIVND (reference sequence). CDR3 length equals 14 residues. The V and J ends lost 2 bases and 7 bases, in that order; junction bases with no gene match: 7.

The CDR3 loop is CASRHFDGTYEQYF. The CDR3 coding sequence is TGTGCCAGTAGACACTTCGACGGTACCTACGAGCAGTACTTC. The V and J genes are TRBV19 and TRBJ2-7; D unclear. Germline-derived CDR1 and CDR2 are LNHDA and SQIVND (reference sequence). The length of the CDR3 is 14 residues. V lost 6 bases to trimming and J lost 2 bases, with 14 bases between them.

This chain connects TRBV15 to TRBJ1-1, with D hard to call. V was pared by 3 bases and J by 5 bases, with 10 bases between. Germline-derived CDR1 and CDR2 are LNHNV and YYDKDF (reference sequence). The length of the CDR3 is 13 residues. CDR3 DNA sequence: TGTGCCACCAGCAGCGGCCTTCGGACTGAAGCTTTCTTT. Translation: CATSSGLRTEAFF.

The chain combines TRBV5-6 with TRBJ1-2; D might be TRBD1 (5 bases). Germline assignment: CDR1 SGHDT and CDR2 YYEEEE. V lost 1 base to trimming and J lost 4 bases, with 11 bases between them. This CDR3 has 14 amino acids. The CDR3 spells CASSLLGQGYGYTF. The CDR3 coding sequence is TGTGCCAGCAGCTTGTTAGGGCAGGGCTATGGCTACACCTTC.

This chain connects TRBV14 to TRBJ2-6; 10 positions match TRBD1. CDR3 length: 21 amino acids. The V and J ends lost 2 bases and 4 bases, in that order; junction bases with no gene match: 17. Germline values: CDR1 SGHDN, CDR2 FVKESK. Here the CDR3 reads CASSQRYRLRDRGAGANVLTF. The CDR3 DNA follows: TGTGCCAGCAGCCAAAGGTACCGACTACGGGACAGGGGCGCCGGGGCCAACGTCCTGACTTTC.

This chain uses TRBV2 with TRBJ2-7, with D possibly TRBD2 on 5 matching bases. Trimming removed 10 bases from V and 3 bases from J, with 13 bases in between. Germline V gives CDR1 SNHLY, CDR2 FYNNEI. The CDR3 is made up of 12 amino acids. CDR3 nucleotides: TGTGCCACAGGACTGGACCGCTACGAGCAGTACTTC. Protein: CATGLDRYEQYF.

The V call is TRBV19, the J call TRBJ2-1; 13 bases align to TRBD2. J lost 8 bases, V lost 8 bases, and 9 bases had no gene match. CDR1 is LNHDA, CDR2 SQIVND, per germline (reference sequence). This CDR3 contains 15 residues. CDR3 nucleotide sequence: TGTGCCAGTGCTTGGACTAGCGGGAGACGAGATGAGCAGTTCTTC. Amino acids: CASAWTSGRRDEQFF.

This chain links TRBV28 with TRBJ2-7, with D tentatively TRBD1 (5 bases). The germline V and J ends were trimmed by 4 bases and 6 bases, with 16 bases remaining between them. This CDR3 has 14 amino acids. In germline, CDR1 is MDHEN, CDR2 SYDVKM. The CDR3 loop reads CASSSDIRLTEQYF. CDR3 DNA: TGTGCCAGCAGTTCGGACATAAGACTCACCGAGCAGTACTTC.

The chain employs TRBV25-1 and TRBJ1-1, with TRBD1 identical over 7 bases. V shed 3 bases, J shed 4 bases, and the junction held 5 bases outside the gene matches. This CDR3 is 14 amino acids long. Per the germline V gene, CDR1 is MGHDK and CDR2 is SYGVNS. Written as DNA, the CDR3 is TGTGCCAGCAGTGAGAGACAGGGTCGCACTGAAGCTTTCTTT. It codes for CASSERQGRTEAFF. The whole variable domain, filled in from reference TRBV25-1 and TRBJ1-1, reads EADIYQTPRYLVIGTGKKITLECSQTMGHDKMYWYQQDPGMELHLIHYSYGVNSTEKGDLSSESTVSRIRTEHFPLTLESARPSHTSQYLCASSERQGRTEAFFGQGTRLTVV.

The chain is built from TRBV28 and TRBJ2-7, with 7 positions matching TRBD1. V was pared by 2 bases and J by 2 bases, with 6 bases of the junction left unmatched. The CDR3 length is 15 residues. The germline V gene encodes CDR1 MDHEN and CDR2 SYDVKM. The CDR3 protein is CASSLNRDSPYEQYF. For the CDR3, the DNA is TGTGCCAGCAGTTTAAACCGGGACAGTCCCTACGAGCAGTACTTC.

This clone was seen once. V and J are TRBV27 and TRBJ1-2, with 9 bases aligning to TRBD1. Germline CDR1 is MNHEY and CDR2 is SMNVEV (reference sequence). Unmatched junction bases numbered 7, after V lost 6 bases and J lost 5 bases. The CDR3 has 14 amino acids. CDR3 protein: CASRRQGVIYGYTF. The CDR3, as DNA: TGTGCCAGCAGACGACAGGGGGTTATTTATGGCTACACCTTC.

Details on this clone: This CDR3 is also generated by other DNA sequences in the sample. The chain combines TRBV5-1 with TRBJ1-1; 7 bases fit TRBD1. V shed 1 base and J 5 bases; nucleotides not matched to a gene: 2. Germline V lookup: CDR1 SGHRS, CDR2 YFSETQ. The CDR3 extends over 13 amino acids. The DNA for the CDR3 is TGCGCCAGCAGCTTGACCAGGGGGACTGAAGCTTTCTTT. It specifies CASSLTRGTEAFF.

The chain recombines TRBV7-6 with TRBJ2-7, with 7 bases fitting TRBD1. CDR1 is SGHVS and CDR2 is FNYEAQ in the germline V gene. This CDR3 is built from 15 residues. The V and J ends lost 4 bases and 2 bases, in that order; junction bases with no gene match: 8. The CDR3 sequence: CASSSHPGTAYEQYF. CDR3 coding DNA: TGTGCCAGCAGCTCCCACCCCGGGACAGCCTACGAGCAGTACTTC.

This chain joins TRBV5-6 and TRBJ2-2; 9 bases match TRBD2. Trimming took 4 bases from V and 6 from J; bases not matched to a gene: 10. Per germline, CDR1 SGHDT and CDR2 YYEEEE. The CDR3 is 16 residues long. CDR3 residues: CASSLAVAGEAGELFF. The CDR3 nucleotides read TGTGCCAGCAGCCTGGCGGTAGCGGGAGAGGCCGGGGAGCTGTTTTTT. Filled out from reference TRBV5-6 and TRBJ2-2, the complete variable domain reads DAGVTQSPTHLIKTRGQQVTLRCSPKSGHDTVSWYQQALGQGPQFIFQYYEEEERQRGNFPDRFSGHQFPNYSSELNVNALLLGDSALYLCASSLAVAGEAGELFFGEGSRLTVL.